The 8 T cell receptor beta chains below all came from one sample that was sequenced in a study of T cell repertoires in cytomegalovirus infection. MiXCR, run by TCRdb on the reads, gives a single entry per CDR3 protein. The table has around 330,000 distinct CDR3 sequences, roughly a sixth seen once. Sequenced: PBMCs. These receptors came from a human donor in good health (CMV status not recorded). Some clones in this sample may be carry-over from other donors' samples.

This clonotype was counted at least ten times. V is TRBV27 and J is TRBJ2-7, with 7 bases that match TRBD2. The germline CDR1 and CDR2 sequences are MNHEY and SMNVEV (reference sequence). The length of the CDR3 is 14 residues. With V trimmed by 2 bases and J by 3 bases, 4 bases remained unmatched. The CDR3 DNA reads TGTGCCAGCAGTTTAGGAGCGGGGAACTACGAGCAGTACTTC. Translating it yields CASSLGAGNYEQYF.

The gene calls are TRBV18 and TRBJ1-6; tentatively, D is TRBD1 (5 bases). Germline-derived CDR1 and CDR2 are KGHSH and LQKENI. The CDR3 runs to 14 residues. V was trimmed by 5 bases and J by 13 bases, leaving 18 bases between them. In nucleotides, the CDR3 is TGTGCCAGCTCAACGACAGCCGCCGAGTCTCCCCTCCACTTT. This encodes CASSTTAAESPLHF.

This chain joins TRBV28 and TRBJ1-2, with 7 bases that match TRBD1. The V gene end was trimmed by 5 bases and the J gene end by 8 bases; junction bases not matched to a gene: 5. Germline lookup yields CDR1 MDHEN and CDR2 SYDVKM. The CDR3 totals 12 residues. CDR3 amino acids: CASSQTGKGYTF. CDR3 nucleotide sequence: TGTGCCAGCAGTCAGACAGGGAAAGGCTACACCTTC.

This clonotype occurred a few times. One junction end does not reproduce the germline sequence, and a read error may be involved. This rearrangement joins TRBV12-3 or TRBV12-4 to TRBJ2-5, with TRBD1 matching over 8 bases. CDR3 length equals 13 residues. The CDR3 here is CASSSRTGNSLNF. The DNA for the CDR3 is TGTGCCAGCAGCTCACGGACAGGGAATTCTCTAAACTTC.

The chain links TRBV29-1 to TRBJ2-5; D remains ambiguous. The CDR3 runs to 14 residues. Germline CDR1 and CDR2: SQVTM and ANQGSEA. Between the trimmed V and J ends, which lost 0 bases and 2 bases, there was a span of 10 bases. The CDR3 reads CSVEDPNRQETQYF. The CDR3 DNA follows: TGCAGCGTTGAAGATCCGAACAGACAAGAGACCCAGTACTTC.

Here the CDR3 DNA reads TGCAGTGCGCCGACAGGGGGACAAGAGACCCAGTACTTC. This gives the protein CSAPTGGQETQYF. The genes are TRBV20-1 and TRBJ2-5; 9 bases are a match to TRBD1. The V and J ends lost 6 bases and 2 bases, in that order; junction bases with no gene match: 4. From germline, CDR1 is DFQATT and CDR2 SNEGSKA (reference sequence). The CDR3 runs 13 residues.

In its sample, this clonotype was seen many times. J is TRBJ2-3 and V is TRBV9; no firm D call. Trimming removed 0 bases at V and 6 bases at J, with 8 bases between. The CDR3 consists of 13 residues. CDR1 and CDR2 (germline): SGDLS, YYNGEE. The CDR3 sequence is CASSVVPLDTQYF. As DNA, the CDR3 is TGTGCCAGCAGCGTAGTCCCCCTCGATACGCAGTATTTT. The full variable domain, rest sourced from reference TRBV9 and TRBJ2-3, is DSGVTQTPKHLITATGQRVTLRCSPRSGDLSVYWYQQSLDQGLQFLIQYYNGEERAKGNILERFSAQQFPDLHSELNLSSLELGDSALYFCASSVVPLDTQYFGPGTRLTVL.

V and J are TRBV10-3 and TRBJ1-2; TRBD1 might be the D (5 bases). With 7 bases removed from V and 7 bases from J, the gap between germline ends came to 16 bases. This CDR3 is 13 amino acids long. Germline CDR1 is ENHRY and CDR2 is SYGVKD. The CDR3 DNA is TGTGCCATCACCGAGCAAGGGGTTCTTGGCTACACCTTC. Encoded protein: CAITEQGVLGYTF.